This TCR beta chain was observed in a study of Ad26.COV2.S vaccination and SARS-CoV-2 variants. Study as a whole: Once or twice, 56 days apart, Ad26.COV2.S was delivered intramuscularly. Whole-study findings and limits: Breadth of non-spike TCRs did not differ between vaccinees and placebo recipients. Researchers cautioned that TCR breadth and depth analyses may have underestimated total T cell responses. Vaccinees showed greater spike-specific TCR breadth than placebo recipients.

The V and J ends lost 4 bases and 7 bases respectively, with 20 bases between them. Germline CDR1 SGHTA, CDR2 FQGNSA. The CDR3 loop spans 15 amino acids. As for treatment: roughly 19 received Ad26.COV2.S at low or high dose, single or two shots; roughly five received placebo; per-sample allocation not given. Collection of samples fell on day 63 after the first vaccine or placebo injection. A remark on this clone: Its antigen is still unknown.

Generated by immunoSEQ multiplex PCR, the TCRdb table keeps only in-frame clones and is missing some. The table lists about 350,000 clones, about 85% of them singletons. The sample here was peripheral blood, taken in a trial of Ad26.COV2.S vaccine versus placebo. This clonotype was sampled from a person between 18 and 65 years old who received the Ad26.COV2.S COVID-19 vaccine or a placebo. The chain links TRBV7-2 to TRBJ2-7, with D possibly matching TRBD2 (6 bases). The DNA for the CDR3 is TGTGCCAGCAGCTCACCGACTAGAGGTCCGCGGGAGCAGTACTTC. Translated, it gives CASSSPTRGPREQYF.